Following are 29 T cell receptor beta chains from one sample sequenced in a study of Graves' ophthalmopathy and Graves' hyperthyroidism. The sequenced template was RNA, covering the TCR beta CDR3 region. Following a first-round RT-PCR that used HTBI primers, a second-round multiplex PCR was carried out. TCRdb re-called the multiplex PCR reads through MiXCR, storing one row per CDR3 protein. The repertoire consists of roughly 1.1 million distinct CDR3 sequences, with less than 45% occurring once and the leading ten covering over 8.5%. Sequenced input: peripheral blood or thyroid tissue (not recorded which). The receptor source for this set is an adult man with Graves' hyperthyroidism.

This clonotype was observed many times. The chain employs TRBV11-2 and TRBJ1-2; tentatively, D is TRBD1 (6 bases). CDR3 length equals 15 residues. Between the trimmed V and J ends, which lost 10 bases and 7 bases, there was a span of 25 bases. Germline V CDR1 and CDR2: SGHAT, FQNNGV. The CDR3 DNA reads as TGTGCCACCGGGCCCGACGGGGGGCGTTATCGTGGCTACACCTTC. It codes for CATGPDGGRYRGYTF. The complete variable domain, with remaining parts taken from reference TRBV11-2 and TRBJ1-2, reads EAGVAQSPRYKIIEKRQSVAFWCNPISGHATLYWYQQILGQGPKLLIQFQNNGVVDDSQLPKDRFSAERLKGVDSTLKIQPAKLEDSAVYLCATGPDGGRYRGYTFGSGTRLTVV.

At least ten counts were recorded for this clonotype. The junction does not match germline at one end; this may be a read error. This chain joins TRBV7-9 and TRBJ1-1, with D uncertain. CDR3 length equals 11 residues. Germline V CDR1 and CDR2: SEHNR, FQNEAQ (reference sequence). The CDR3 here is CASSLANEAFF. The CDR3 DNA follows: TGTGCCAGCAGCCTAGCAAATGAAGCTTTCTTT.

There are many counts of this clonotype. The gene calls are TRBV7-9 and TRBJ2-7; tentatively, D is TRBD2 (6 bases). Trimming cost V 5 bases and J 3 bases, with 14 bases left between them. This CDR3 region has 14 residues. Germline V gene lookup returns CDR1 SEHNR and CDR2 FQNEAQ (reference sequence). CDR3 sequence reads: CASSPGGFGYEQYF. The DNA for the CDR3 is TGTGCCAGCAGCCCCGGAGGGTTTGGCTACGAGCAGTACTTC.

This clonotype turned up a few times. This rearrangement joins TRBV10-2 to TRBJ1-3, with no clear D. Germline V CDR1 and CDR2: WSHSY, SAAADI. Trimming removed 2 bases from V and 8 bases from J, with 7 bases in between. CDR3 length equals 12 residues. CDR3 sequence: CASSEPDHTIYF. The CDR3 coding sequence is TGCGCCAGCAGTGAGCCGGACCACACCATATATTTT.

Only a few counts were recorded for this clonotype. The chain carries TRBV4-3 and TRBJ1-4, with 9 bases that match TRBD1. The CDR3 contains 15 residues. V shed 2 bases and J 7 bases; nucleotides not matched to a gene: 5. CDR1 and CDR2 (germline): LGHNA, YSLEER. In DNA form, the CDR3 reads TGCGCCAGCAGCCAAAGTACAGGGGGCATTGAAAAACTGTTTTTT. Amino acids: CASSQSTGGIEKLFF.

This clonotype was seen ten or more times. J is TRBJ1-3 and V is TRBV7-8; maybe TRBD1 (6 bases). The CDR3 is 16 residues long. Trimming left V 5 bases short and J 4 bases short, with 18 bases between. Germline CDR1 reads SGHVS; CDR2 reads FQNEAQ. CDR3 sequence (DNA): TGTGCCAGCAGCGACGTTGTAGGGGGGCGAGGAAACACCATATATTTT. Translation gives CASSDVVGGRGNTIYF.

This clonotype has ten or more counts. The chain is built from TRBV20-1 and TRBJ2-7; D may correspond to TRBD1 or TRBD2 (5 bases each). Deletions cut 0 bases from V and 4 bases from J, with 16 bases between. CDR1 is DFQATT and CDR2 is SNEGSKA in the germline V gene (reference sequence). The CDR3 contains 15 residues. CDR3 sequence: CSARDPGTAGYEQYF. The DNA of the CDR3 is TGCAGTGCTAGAGATCCCGGGACGGCCGGATACGAGCAGTACTTC.

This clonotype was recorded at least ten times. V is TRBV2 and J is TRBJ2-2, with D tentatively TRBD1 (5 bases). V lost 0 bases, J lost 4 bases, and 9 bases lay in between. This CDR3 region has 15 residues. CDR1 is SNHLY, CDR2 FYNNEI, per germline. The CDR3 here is CASSEARAGTGELFF. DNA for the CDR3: TGTGCCAGCAGTGAAGCCAGGGCAGGCACCGGGGAGCTGTTTTTT.

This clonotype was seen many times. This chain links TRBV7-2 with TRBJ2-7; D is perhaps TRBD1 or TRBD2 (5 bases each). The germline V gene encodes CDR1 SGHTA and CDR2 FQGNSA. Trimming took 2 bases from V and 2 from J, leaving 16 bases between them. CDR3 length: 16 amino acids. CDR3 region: CASSLISGMGAYEQYF. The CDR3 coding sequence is TGTGCCAGCAGCTTAATCTCCGGGATGGGGGCCTACGAGCAGTACTTC.

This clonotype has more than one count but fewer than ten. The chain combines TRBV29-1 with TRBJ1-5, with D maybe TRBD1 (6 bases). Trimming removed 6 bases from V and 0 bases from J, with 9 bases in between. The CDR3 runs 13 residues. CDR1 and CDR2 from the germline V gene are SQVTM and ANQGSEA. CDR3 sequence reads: CSVGDNSNQPQHF. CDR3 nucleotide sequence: TGCAGCGTAGGGGACAATAGCAATCAGCCCCAGCATTTT.

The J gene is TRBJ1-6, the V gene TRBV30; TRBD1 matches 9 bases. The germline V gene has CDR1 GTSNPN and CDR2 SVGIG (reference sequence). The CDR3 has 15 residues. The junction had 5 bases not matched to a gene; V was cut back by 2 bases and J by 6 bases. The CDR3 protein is CAWSLPGQGNSPLHF. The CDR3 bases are TGTGCCTGGAGTCTGCCGGGACAGGGTAATTCACCCCTCCACTTT. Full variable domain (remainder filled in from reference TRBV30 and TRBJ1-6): SQTIHQWPATLVQPVGSPLSLECTVEGTSNPNLYWYRQAAGRGLQLLFYSVGIGQISSEVPQNLSASRPQDRQFILSSKKLLLSDSGFYLCAWSLPGQGNSPLHFGNGTRLTVT.

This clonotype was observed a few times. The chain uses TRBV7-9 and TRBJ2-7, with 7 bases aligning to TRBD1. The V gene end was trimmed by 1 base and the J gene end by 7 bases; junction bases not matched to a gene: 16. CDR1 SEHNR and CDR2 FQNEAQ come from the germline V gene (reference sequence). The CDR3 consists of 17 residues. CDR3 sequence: CASSLGQGPGPAAEQYF. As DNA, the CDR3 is TGTGCCAGCAGCTTAGGACAGGGACCGGGACCAGCCGCGGAGCAGTACTTC.

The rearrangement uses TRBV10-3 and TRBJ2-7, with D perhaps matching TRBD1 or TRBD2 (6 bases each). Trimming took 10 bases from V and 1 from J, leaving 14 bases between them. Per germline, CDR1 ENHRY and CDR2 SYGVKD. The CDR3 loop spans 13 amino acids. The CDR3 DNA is TGTGCCAGCGGGACAAGCATTTCCTACGAGCAGTACTTC. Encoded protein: CASGTSISYEQYF.

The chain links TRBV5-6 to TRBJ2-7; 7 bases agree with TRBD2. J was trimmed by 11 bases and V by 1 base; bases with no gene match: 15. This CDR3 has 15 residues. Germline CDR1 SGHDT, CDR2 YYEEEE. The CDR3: CASSLREVSGEGKYF. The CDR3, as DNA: TGTGCCAGCAGCTTGAGGGAAGTCTCCGGGGAGGGGAAGTACTTC.

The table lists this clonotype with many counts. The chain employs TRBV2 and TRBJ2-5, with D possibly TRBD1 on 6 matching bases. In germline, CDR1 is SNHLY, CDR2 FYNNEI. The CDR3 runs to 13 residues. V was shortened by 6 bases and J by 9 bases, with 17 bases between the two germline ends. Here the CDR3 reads CASREQGGGAQYF. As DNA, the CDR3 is TGTGCCAGCAGAGAACAGGGCGGTGGGGCCCAGTACTTC. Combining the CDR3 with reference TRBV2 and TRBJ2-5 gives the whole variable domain EPEVTQTPSHQVTQMGQEVILRCVPISNHLYFYWYRQILGQKVEFLVSFYNNEISEKSEIFDDQFSVERPDGSNFTLKIRSTKLEDSAMYFCASREQGGGAQYFGPGTRLLVL.

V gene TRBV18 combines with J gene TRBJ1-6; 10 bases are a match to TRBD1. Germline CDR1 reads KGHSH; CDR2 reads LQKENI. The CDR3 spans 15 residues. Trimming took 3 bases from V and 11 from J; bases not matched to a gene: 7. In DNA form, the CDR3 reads TGTGCCAGCTCACCCTTGGGACAGGGGAAAGCACCCCTCCACTTT. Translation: CASSPLGQGKAPLHF.

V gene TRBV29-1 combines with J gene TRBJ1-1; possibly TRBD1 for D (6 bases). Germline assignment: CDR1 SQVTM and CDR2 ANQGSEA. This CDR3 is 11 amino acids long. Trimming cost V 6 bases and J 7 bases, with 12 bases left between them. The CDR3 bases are TGCAGCGTCCCAGGGGCCAATGAAGCTTTCTTT. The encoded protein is CSVPGANEAFF.

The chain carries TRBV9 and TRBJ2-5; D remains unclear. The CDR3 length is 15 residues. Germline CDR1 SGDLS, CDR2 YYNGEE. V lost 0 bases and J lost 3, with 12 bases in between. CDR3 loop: CASSVETTTEETQYF. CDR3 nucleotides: TGTGCCAGCAGCGTAGAGACAACGACCGAAGAGACCCAGTACTTC.

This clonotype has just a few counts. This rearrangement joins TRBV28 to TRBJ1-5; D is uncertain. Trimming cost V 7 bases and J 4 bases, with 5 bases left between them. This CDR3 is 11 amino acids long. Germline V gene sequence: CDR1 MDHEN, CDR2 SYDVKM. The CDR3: CASTGNQPQHF. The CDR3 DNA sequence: TGTGCCAGCACGGGAAATCAGCCCCAGCATTTT.

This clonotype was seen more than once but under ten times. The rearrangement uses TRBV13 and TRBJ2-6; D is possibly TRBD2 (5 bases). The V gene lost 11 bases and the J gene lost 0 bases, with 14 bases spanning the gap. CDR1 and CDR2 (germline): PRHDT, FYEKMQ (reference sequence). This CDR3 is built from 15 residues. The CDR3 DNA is TGTGCCGCCAGGACTTTCCGCTCTGGGGCCAACGTCCTGACTTTC. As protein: CAARTFRSGANVLTF.

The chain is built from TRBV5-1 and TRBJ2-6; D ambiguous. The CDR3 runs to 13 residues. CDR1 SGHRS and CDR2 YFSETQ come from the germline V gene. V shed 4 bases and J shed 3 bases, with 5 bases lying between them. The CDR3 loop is CASSMDGANVLTF. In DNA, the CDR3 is TGCGCCAGCAGCATGGATGGGGCCAACGTCCTGACTTTC. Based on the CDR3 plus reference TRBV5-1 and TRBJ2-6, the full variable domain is KAGVTQTPRYLIKTRGQQVTLSCSPISGHRSVSWYQQTPGQGLQFLFEYFSETQRNKGNFPGRFSGRQFSNSRSEMNVSTLELGDSALYLCASSMDGANVLTFGAGSRLTVL.

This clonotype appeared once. CDR3 loop: CASSEGRFEAFF. As DNA, the CDR3 is TGTGCCAGCAGTGAAGGCAGGTTTGAAGCTTTCTTT. The genes are TRBV6-1 and TRBJ1-1; D gene ambiguous. This CDR3 contains 12 residues. Trimming stripped 1 base from V and 7 bases from J, with 7 bases between. The germline V gene encodes CDR1 MNHNS and CDR2 SASEGT.

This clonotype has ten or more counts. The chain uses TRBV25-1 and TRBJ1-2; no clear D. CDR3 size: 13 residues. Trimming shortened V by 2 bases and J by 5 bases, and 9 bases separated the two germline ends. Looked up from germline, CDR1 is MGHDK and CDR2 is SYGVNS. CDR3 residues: CASSETLSYGYTF. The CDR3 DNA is TGTGCCAGCAGTGAAACGTTGAGTTATGGCTACACCTTC.

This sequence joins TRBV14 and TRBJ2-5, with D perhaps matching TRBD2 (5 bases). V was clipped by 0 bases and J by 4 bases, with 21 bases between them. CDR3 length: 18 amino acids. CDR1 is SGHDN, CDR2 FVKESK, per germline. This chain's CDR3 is CASSQDRVSAAGGETQYF. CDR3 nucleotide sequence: TGTGCCAGCAGCCAAGATCGGGTTAGCGCGGCTGGTGGAGAGACCCAGTACTTC.

The CDR3 nucleotides read TGTGCTAGAGTGGGCAGGGAGGGGCATGGCTACACCTTC. This gives the protein CARVGREGHGYTF. The J gene is TRBJ1-2, the V gene TRBV5-5; D possibly corresponds to TRBD1 (5 bases). The CDR3 extends over 13 amino acids. CDR1 and CDR2 (germline): SGHKS, YYEKEE (reference sequence).

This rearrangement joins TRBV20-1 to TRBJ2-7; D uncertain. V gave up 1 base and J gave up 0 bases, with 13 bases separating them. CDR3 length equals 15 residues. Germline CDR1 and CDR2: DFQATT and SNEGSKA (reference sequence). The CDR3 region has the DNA TGCAGTGCTAGAGGTCCCACAAACCACTCCTACGAGCAGTACTTC. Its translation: CSARGPTNHSYEQYF.

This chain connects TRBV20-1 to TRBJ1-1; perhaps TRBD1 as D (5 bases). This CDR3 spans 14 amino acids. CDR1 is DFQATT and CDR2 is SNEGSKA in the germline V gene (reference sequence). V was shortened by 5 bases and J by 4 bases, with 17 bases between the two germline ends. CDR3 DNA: TGCAGTGCTTCCAAAGGGCTCAGGGTCACTGAAGCTTTCTTT. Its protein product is CSASKGLRVTEAFF.

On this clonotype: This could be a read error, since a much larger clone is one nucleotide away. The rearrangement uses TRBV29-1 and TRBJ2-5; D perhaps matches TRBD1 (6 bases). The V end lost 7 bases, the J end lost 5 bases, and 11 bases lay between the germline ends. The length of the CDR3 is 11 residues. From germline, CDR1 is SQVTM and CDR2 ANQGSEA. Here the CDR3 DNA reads TGCAGCGAGCGACAGGAGGAGACCCAGTACTTC. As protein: CSERQEETQYF.

The DNA of the CDR3 is TGTGCCAGCGCTAGACTAGCGGGAGCCCAAGAGACCCAGTACTTC. This codes for CASARLAGAQETQYF. The chain links TRBV19 to TRBJ2-5, with 12 bases lining up with TRBD2. The CDR3 is made up of 15 amino acids. The germline CDR1 and CDR2 sequences are LNHDA and SQIVND (reference sequence). The V segment lost 9 bases and the J segment 1 base; nucleotides outside the gene matches: 6.